This is a list of T cell receptor beta chains from one sample in a study of technical replicates of blood from several donors. Produced via immunoSEQ multiplex PCR; TCRdb's table is partial and in-frame only. Of about 81,000 clones in the sample, 90% to 97% were seen once. Sample: T cells isolated from PBMCs. The origin of the receptors is a human donor in good health. Both conserved end residues are part of each CDR3. The D gene is left open where the match is weak. Clone size is shown for a subset of rows, as once, few, many or a class of expanded clone.

abundance	j_gene	d_gene	v_gene	CDR3nt	CDR3aa
-	TRBJ1-2	TRBD1	TRBV6-1	TGTGCCAGCACCCTCCTGGGACAGGGGTCTGGCTACACCTTC	CASTLLGQGSGYTF
-	TRBJ1-1	-	TRBV7-9	TGTGCCAGCAGCCTAGGGCCTTTAATGAACACTGAAGCTTTCTTT	CASSLGPLMNTEAFF
-	TRBJ2-5	-	TRBV4-1	TGCGCCAGCAGCCAACAAATAGGCCCGGGGGCCCAGTACTTC	CASSQQIGPGAQYF
once	TRBJ2-7	TRBD2	TRBV2	TGTGCCAGCAGCCAAGCTAGCGGGAGCTACTCCTACGAGCAGTACTTC	CASSQASGSYSYEQYF
-	TRBJ2-5	-	TRBV9	TGTGCCAGCAGCGTAGGGGGCGGTCGGGAGACCCAGTACTTC	CASSVGGGRETQYF
once	TRBJ2-1	TRBD1	TRBV30	TGTGCCTGGGAGACAGGGATCCTCTACAATGAGCAGTTCTTC	CAWETGILYNEQFF
-	TRBJ2-5	-	TRBV18	TGTGCCAGCTCACTGCAGGGTCTAGGGGAGACCCAGTACTTC	CASSLQGLGETQYF
-	TRBJ1-4	-	TRBV5-1	TGCGCCAGCAGCTTGGGGACAGCTGTTGCAACTAATGAAAAACTGTTTTTT	CASSLGTAVATNEKLFF
-	TRBJ1-2	TRBD1	TRBV11-2	TGTGCCAGCAGCGCCGGGACAGCCGCTAACTATGGCTACACCTTC	CASSAGTAANYGYTF
-	TRBJ2-1	-	TRBV7-9	TGTGCCAGCAGCTCCGGTGTCTACAATGAGCAGTTCTTC	CASSSGVYNEQFF
-	TRBJ2-5	TRBD2	TRBV20-1	TGCAGTGCTGGGAGGGATGGGACCCAGTACTTC	CSAGRDGTQYF